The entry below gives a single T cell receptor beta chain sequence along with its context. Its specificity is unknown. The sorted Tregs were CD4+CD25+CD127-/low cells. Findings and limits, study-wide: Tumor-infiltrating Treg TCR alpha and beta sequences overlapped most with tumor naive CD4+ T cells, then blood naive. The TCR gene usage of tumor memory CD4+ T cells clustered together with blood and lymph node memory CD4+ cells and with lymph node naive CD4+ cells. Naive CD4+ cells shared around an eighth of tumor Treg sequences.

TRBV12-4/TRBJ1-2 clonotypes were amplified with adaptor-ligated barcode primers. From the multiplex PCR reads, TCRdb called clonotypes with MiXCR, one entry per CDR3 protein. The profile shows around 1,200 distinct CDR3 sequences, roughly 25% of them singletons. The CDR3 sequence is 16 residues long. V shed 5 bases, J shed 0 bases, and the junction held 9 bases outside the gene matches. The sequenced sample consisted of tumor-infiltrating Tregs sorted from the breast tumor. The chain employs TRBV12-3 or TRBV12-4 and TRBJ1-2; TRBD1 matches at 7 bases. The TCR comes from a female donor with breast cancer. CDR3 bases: TGTGCCAGCAGTACTTCCGGGACAGCGACTAACTATGGCTACACCTTC. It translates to CASSTSGTATNYGYTF.